The 28 T cell receptor beta chains reported below all come from one sample, sequenced in a study of blood T cell repertoires in COVID-19. Sequencing was performed with immunoSEQ multiplex PCR; in TCRdb, only in-frame clones are kept and a portion is missing. Among roughly 300,000 clones listed, roughly 85% were seen once. The sequencing input was PBMCs or T cells enriched from blood (not recorded which). The receptors were sampled from a middle-aged woman with acute COVID-19.

The chain joins TRBV6-5 to TRBJ1-4; no reliable D call. The CDR3 has 13 amino acids. Per germline, CDR1 MNHEY and CDR2 SVGAGI. Trimming stripped 2 bases from V and 8 bases from J, with 9 bases between. DNA of the CDR3: TGTGCCAGCAGTTACACGGGTACCGAAAAACTGTTTTTT. Translated: CASSYTGTEKLFF.

This clone came up once. V and J are TRBV5-8 and TRBJ1-1; no definite D call. V was trimmed by 2 bases and J by 4 bases, leaving 9 bases between them. Germline assignment: CDR1 SGHTS and CDR2 YDEGEE. This CDR3 comprises 13 residues. CDR3 bases: TGTGCCAGCAGCTTAAAAGCGCGCACTGAAGCTTTCTTT. Translation gives CASSLKARTEAFF.

The J gene is TRBJ2-1, the V gene TRBV7-9; 7 bases fit TRBD2. J gave up 5 bases and V 5 bases, and 12 bases lay outside the gene matches. CDR3 length equals 16 residues. CDR1 and CDR2 (germline): SEHNR, FQNEAQ (reference sequence). The CDR3 reads CASSPLAGRPHNEQFF. The CDR3 nucleotides read TGTGCCAGCAGCCCTCTAGCCGGGAGGCCTCACAATGAGCAGTTCTTC.

The rearrangement links TRBV27 to TRBJ1-2; tentative D call: TRBD1 (6 bases). The germline V and J ends were trimmed by 5 bases and 5 bases, with 24 bases remaining between them. Germline loops: CDR1 MNHEY, CDR2 SMNVEV (reference sequence). The CDR3 is made up of 17 amino acids. The CDR3 nucleotides are TGTGCCAGCAGTACCAGGTCCCAGGGGCCATATAATTATGGCTACACCTTC. Protein sequence: CASSTRSQGPYNYGYTF.

The chain uses TRBV5-1 and TRBJ2-1, with D possibly TRBD2 on 6 matching bases. This CDR3 spans 14 amino acids. CDR1 SGHRS and CDR2 YFSETQ come from the germline V gene. The V and J ends lost 0 bases and 4 bases respectively, with 8 bases between them. Here the CDR3 DNA reads TGCGCCAGCAGCTTGGGCGGGGAATACAATGAGCAGTTCTTC. Translated: CASSLGGEYNEQFF.

J is TRBJ1-5 and V is TRBV25-1, with D unresolved. V lost 0 bases to trimming and J lost 6 bases, with 12 bases between them. Germline values: CDR1 MGHDK, CDR2 SYGVNS. This CDR3 has 15 residues. Here the CDR3 reads CASSEYGIEVQPQHF. The CDR3 DNA reads as TGTGCCAGCAGTGAATACGGTATTGAGGTTCAGCCCCAGCATTTT.

This chain connects TRBV5-1 to TRBJ1-1, with D maybe TRBD1 (5 bases). The CDR3 covers 15 residues. The V end was cut by 5 bases, the J end by 0 bases, with 14 bases between. The germline gives CDR1 SGHRS, CDR2 YFSETQ. CDR3 in DNA: TGCGCCAGCAGTCCGTCGACAGAAATGAACACTGAAGCTTTCTTT. Translating it yields CASSPSTEMNTEAFF. Variable domain in full (rest from reference TRBV5-1 and TRBJ1-1): KAGVTQTPRYLIKTRGQQVTLSCSPISGHRSVSWYQQTPGQGLQFLFEYFSETQRNKGNFPGRFSGRQFSNSRSEMNVSTLELGDSALYLCASSPSTEMNTEAFFGQGTRLTVV.

The chain has TRBV7-2 and TRBJ1-4; no definite D call. The V gene's germline CDR1 is SGHTA and CDR2 FQGNSA. The V end lost 5 bases, the J end lost 7 bases, and 11 bases lay between the germline ends. The CDR3 length is 13 residues. CDR3 amino acids: CASSRGSREKLFF. CDR3 bases: TGTGCCAGCAGCCGAGGGTCTCGTGAAAAACTGTTTTTT.

J is TRBJ1-1 and V is TRBV28, with a weak D call TRBD1 (5 bases). The CDR3 runs 14 residues. The V and J ends lost 6 bases and 0 bases respectively, with 11 bases between them. Looked up from germline, CDR1 is MDHEN and CDR2 is SYDVKM. The CDR3 sequence: CASRMGLMNTEAFF. CDR3 bases: TGTGCCAGCAGAATGGGACTGATGAACACTGAAGCTTTCTTT.

V is TRBV11-2 and J is TRBJ2-2; 16 nucleotides line up with TRBD2. From germline, CDR1 is SGHAT and CDR2 FQNNGV. This CDR3 has 18 residues. V was pared by 1 base and J by 5 bases, with 4 bases of the junction left unmatched. The CDR3 reads CASSLGPGLAGGTGELFF. CDR3 in DNA: TGTGCCAGCAGCTTAGGCCCGGGACTAGCGGGAGGGACCGGGGAGCTGTTTTTT. Complete variable domain (other parts from reference TRBV11-2 and TRBJ2-2): EAGVAQSPRYKIIEKRQSVAFWCNPISGHATLYWYQQILGQGPKLLIQFQNNGVVDDSQLPKDRFSAERLKGVDSTLKIQPAKLEDSAVYLCASSLGPGLAGGTGELFFGEGSRLTVL.

The chain employs TRBV7-9 and TRBJ1-6; D gene uncertain. The CDR3 runs to 13 residues. Germline V CDR1 and CDR2: SEHNR, FQNEAQ (reference sequence). V gave up 1 base and J gave up 14 bases, with 12 bases separating them. The CDR3: CASSLVPGFTLHF. The CDR3 DNA reads TGTGCCAGCAGCTTAGTTCCGGGTTTCACCCTCCACTTT.

Of note for this clone: The sample carries other DNA sequences with the same CDR3. The chain recombines TRBV2 with TRBJ1-1; possibly TRBD1 for D (5 bases). The CDR3 spans 13 residues. CDR1 and CDR2 (germline): SNHLY, FYNNEI. With 4 bases removed from V and 1 base from J, the gap between germline ends came to 7 bases. In nucleotides, the CDR3 is TGTGCCAGCAGTGTTAGGGGGAACACTGAAGCTTTCTTT. Protein product: CASSVRGNTEAFF.

The chain links TRBV5-6 to TRBJ1-4; no reliable D call. CDR1 is SGHDT, CDR2 YYEEEE, per germline. Trimming left V 4 bases short and J 5 bases short, with 9 bases between. The CDR3 totals 13 residues. CDR3 in DNA: TGTGCCAGCAGCCTTTATATCAATGAAAAACTGTTTTTT. It specifies CASSLYINEKLFF.

The chain joins TRBV28 to TRBJ1-2, with D unclear. Germline V gives CDR1 MDHEN, CDR2 SYDVKM. Trimming removed 3 bases at V and 8 bases at J, with 10 bases between. The CDR3 has 12 residues. The CDR3 loop reads CASSLEGPGYTF. The CDR3 DNA sequence: TGTGCCAGCAGTTTGGAGGGCCCCGGCTACACCTTC.

The chain is built from TRBV5-4 and TRBJ1-1, with D perhaps matching TRBD1 (6 bases). V dropped 5 bases and J dropped 2 bases, with 10 bases sitting between them. The CDR3 extends over 13 amino acids. The germline V gene has CDR1 SGHNT and CDR2 YYREEE (reference sequence). The CDR3 DNA reads TGTGCCAGCAGTTCGGGACACAACACTGAAGCTTTCTTT. Amino acid sequence: CASSSGHNTEAFF.

This chain uses TRBV19 with TRBJ1-2; possibly TRBD1 for D (6 bases). The CDR3 extends over 15 amino acids. With 3 bases removed from V and 2 bases from J, the gap between germline ends came to 13 bases. CDR1 is LNHDA, CDR2 SQIVND, per germline (reference sequence). CDR3 region: CASSMQGPRNYGYTF. The CDR3 DNA reads as TGTGCCAGTAGTATGCAGGGGCCCCGAAACTATGGCTACACCTTC.

Comment on this clone: At one end, the junction sequence differs from germline, possibly due to a read error. This chain uses TRBV3-1 (or the pseudogene TRBV3-2) with TRBJ1-5, with D perhaps TRBD1 (5 bases). The length of the CDR3 is 15 residues. Germline CDR1 is LGHDT and CDR2 is YNNKEL (reference sequence). The chain's CDR3 is CTSSQMGGSNQPQHF. CDR3 sequence (DNA): TGTACCAGCAGCCAAATGGGGGGTAGCAATCAGCCCCAGCATTTT.

The chain has TRBV7-2 and TRBJ2-5, with 8 bases that match TRBD2. From germline, CDR1 is SGHTA and CDR2 FQGNSA. V shed 4 bases, J shed 2 bases, and the junction held 6 bases outside the gene matches. The CDR3 totals 15 residues. Here the CDR3 reads CASSSGGGLQETQYF. DNA of the CDR3: TGTGCCAGCAGCTCGGGGGGGGGCCTACAAGAGACCCAGTACTTC.

The chain employs TRBV7-3 and TRBJ1-1, with D possibly being TRBD1 (6 bases). V gave up 5 bases and J gave up 8 bases, with 15 bases separating them. CDR3 length equals 13 residues. The germline gives CDR1 SGHTA, CDR2 FQGTGA. CDR3: CASSPGAGTEAFF. The CDR3 region has the DNA TGTGCCAGCAGCCCAGGAGCCGGGACAGAAGCTTTCTTT.

The gene calls are TRBV7-9 and TRBJ1-2; 10 bases are a match to TRBD1. Per the germline V gene, CDR1 is SEHNR and CDR2 is FQNEAQ (reference sequence). V was clipped by 3 bases and J by 6 bases; unmatched bases: 13. This CDR3 comprises 17 residues. The CDR3 DNA reads as TGTGCCAGCAGCTTGCGACAGGGGGCTTTGACAAGGGATGGCTACACCTTC. Translation: CASSLRQGALTRDGYTF.

A few counts support this clone. The chain links TRBV28 to TRBJ2-1; D is unclear. V was trimmed by 5 bases and J by 4 bases, leaving 15 bases between them. Germline CDR1 and CDR2: MDHEN and SYDVKM. The CDR3 consists of 15 residues. In DNA, the CDR3 is TGTGCCAGCAGTGCCCGCGACGGGTGGTACAATGAGCAGTTCTTC. This gives the protein CASSARDGWYNEQFF.

In DNA form, the CDR3 reads TGTGCCAGCAGCTTAGTCCCAGGGGCCTACGAGCAGTACTTC. This gives the protein CASSLVPGAYEQYF. V and J are TRBV7-2 and TRBJ2-7, with D tentatively TRBD1 (6 bases). V was cut by 1 base and J by 2 bases, with 9 bases left in between. Germline CDR1 SGHTA, CDR2 FQGNSA. The CDR3 has 14 amino acids.

This chain uses TRBV11-2 with TRBJ2-1, with TRBD2 matching 8 bases. Germline values: CDR1 SGHAT, CDR2 FQNNGV. This CDR3 is 14 amino acids long. Trimming at V came to 1 base and at J to 4 bases, leaving 0 bases not matched to a gene. The CDR3 DNA reads as TGTGCCAGCAGCTTAGCGGGAGGGTACAATGAGCAGTTCTTC. The encoded protein is CASSLAGGYNEQFF.

The chain has TRBV28 and TRBJ2-7; D perhaps matches TRBD1 (5 bases). The CDR3 contains 16 residues. Germline V gene sequence: CDR1 MDHEN, CDR2 SYDVKM. V lost 1 base, J lost 3 bases, and 16 bases lay in between. The CDR3 is CASSLFYTPRDYEQYF. CDR3 sequence (DNA): TGTGCCAGCAGTTTATTCTACACCCCCAGGGACTACGAGCAGTACTTC. Drawing the rest from reference TRBV28 and TRBJ2-7, the complete variable domain is DVKVTQSSRYLVKRTGEKVFLECVQDMDHENMFWYRQDPGLGLRLIYFSYDVKMKEKGDIPEGYSVSREKKERFSLILESASTNQTSMYLCASSLFYTPRDYEQYFGPGTRLTVT.

The genes are TRBV7-6 and TRBJ1-2, with D uncertain. The germline V and J ends were trimmed by 5 bases and 8 bases, with 24 bases remaining between them. CDR1 and CDR2 (germline): SGHVS, FNYEAQ. This CDR3 region has 16 residues. The CDR3: CASSPLLVTSLEGYTF. DNA for the CDR3: TGTGCCAGCAGCCCCCTATTGGTGACAAGTCTCGAGGGCTACACCTTC.

The chain has TRBV10-3 and TRBJ1-1, with D possibly being TRBD1 (6 bases). The CDR3 extends over 13 amino acids. Trimming removed 6 bases from V and 10 bases from J, with 18 bases in between. In germline, CDR1 is ENHRY, CDR2 SYGVKD. The CDR3, as DNA: TGTGCCATCAGCGATACAGGGATGTTTGGAGCTTTCTTT. Translation: CAISDTGMFGAFF.

The rearrangement links TRBV7-9 to TRBJ2-3; 7 nucleotides agree with TRBD2. Germline trimming cut 5 bases from V and 6 bases from J; bases unmatched to any gene: 11. The CDR3 has 15 amino acids. Per germline, CDR1 SEHNR and CDR2 FQNEAQ (reference sequence). The DNA for the CDR3 is TGTGCCAGCAGCCACCCGTCTAGCGGTAGCGATACGCAGTATTTT. This translates into CASSHPSSGSDTQYF.

The chain recombines TRBV29-1 with TRBJ1-1; TRBD1 agrees at 7 bases. The CDR3 consists of 12 residues. Germline CDR1 SQVTM, CDR2 ANQGSEA. With 3 bases clipped from V and 3 bases from J, the junction kept 1 base outside the gene matches. This CDR3 reads CSVDRGYTEAFF. In nucleotides, the CDR3 is TGCAGCGTTGACAGGGGGTACACTGAAGCTTTCTTT.